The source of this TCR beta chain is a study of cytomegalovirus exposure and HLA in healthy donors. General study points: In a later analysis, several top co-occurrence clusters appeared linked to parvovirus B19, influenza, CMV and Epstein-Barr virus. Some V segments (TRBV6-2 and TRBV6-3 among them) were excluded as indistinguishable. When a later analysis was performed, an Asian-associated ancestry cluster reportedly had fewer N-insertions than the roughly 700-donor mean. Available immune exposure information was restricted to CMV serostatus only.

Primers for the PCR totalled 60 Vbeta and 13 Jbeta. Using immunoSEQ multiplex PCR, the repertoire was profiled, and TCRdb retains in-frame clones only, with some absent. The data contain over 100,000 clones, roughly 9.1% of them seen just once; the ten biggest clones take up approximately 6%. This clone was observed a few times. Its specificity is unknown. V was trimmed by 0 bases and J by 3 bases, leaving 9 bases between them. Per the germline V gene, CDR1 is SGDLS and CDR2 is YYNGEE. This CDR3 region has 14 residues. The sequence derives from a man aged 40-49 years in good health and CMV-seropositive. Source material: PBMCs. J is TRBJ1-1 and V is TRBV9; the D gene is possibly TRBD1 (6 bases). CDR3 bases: TGTGCCAGCAGCGTAGGGGGACATGACACTGAAGCTTTCTTT. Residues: CASSVGGHDTEAFF.